This T cell receptor (beta chain) stems from a study of cytomegalovirus exposure and HLA in healthy donors. Of note for this clone: The target antigen is unknown.

The donors, nominally healthy at sampling, likely had unrecorded immune exposures. Study-wide results and caveats: Evidence from a later analysis indicated that most CMV-associated TCR beta chains looked HLA-restricted. Later analysis identified around 15,000 TCR beta sequences associated with HLA alleles, using a false discovery rate threshold of 0.05.

PCR amplification relied on 60 Vbeta primers (plus 13 Jbeta primers). Using immunoSEQ multiplex PCR, the repertoire was profiled, and TCRdb retains in-frame clones only, with some absent. The sample has about 170,000 clones, about 85% seen once; the top ten hold 4.5%. The receptor was isolated from a woman between 50 and 59 years old in good health and CMV-seropositive. Sequenced input: PBMCs.

The CDR3 DNA sequence: TGCGCCAGCAGCTTGGTCGGTCCCAGGGAGGGAGATACGCAGTATTTT. This gives the protein CASSLVGPREGDTQYF. V gene TRBV5-1 combines with J gene TRBJ2-3; 7 nucleotides agree with TRBD2. The CDR3 has 16 residues. V trimming: 0 bases; J trimming: 5 bases; junction bases outside the gene matches: 9. Germline CDR1 is SGHRS and CDR2 is YFSETQ.